The 6 T cell receptor beta chains in this list originate from one sample, sequenced in a study of lymphopenia after photon versus proton radiotherapy. Profiling relied on immunoSEQ multiplex PCR, and the TCRdb table lists in-frame clones only, not all of them. This table holds over 35,000 clones, 85% to 90% found once. The sample in question was peripheral blood, obtained from a patient treated with proton-based radiotherapy. These receptors were obtained from a woman aged 70 to 79 with pancreatic cancer. Some clones in this sample may be carry-over from other donors' samples.

This chain links TRBV15 with TRBJ2-2; the D gene is possibly TRBD1 (5 bases). The CDR3 runs to 14 residues. Trimming stripped 3 bases from V and 5 bases from J, with 10 bases between. Germline CDR1 and CDR2: LNHNV and YYDKDF (reference sequence). CDR3: CATSSVGVTGELFF. The CDR3 DNA sequence: TGTGCCACCAGCAGCGTAGGGGTAACCGGGGAGCTGTTTTTT.

V is TRBV5-6 and J is TRBJ2-1, with D maybe TRBD1 (5 bases). The ends were cut back, 1 base at V and 9 bases at J, with 17 bases in the middle. The CDR3 extends over 15 amino acids. Germline CDR1 SGHDT, CDR2 YYEEEE. This CDR3 is CASSLWQGFMSEQFF. For the CDR3, the DNA is TGTGCCAGCAGCTTGTGGCAGGGATTTATGAGTGAGCAGTTCTTC.

The DNA of the CDR3 is TGTGCCAGCAGTACACAGGGGGTGTACACAGATACGCAGTATTTT. It yields the protein CASSTQGVYTDTQYF. The chain joins TRBV2 to TRBJ2-3; TRBD1 matches 8 bases. V dropped 5 bases and J dropped 2; count of bases not matched to a gene: 6. This CDR3 has 15 amino acids. Looked up from germline, CDR1 is SNHLY and CDR2 is FYNNEI.

This clone was observed once. This sequence joins TRBV2 and TRBJ2-7; 12 bases align to TRBD2. Per the germline V gene, CDR1 is SNHLY and CDR2 is FYNNEI. The length of the CDR3 is 16 residues. V gave up 7 bases and J gave up 3 bases; unmatched junction bases: 10. The CDR3 loop reads CASKETSGSPNYEQYF. In DNA form, the CDR3 reads TGTGCCAGCAAGGAGACTAGCGGGAGCCCTAACTACGAGCAGTACTTC.

V usage is TRBV6-1 and J usage is TRBJ1-1; D is ambiguous. The length of the CDR3 is 13 residues. The V gene's germline CDR1 is MNHNS and CDR2 SASEGT. V shed 4 bases and J shed 0 bases, with 6 bases lying between them. This CDR3 reads CASSASLNTEAFF. The CDR3 DNA is TGTGCCAGCAGTGCTTCCCTGAACACTGAAGCTTTCTTT.

The gene calls are TRBV5-1 and TRBJ2-7; a weak D match, TRBD1 (5 bases). Deletions cut 0 bases from V and 5 bases from J, with 12 bases between. The CDR3 sequence is 14 residues long. In germline, CDR1 is SGHRS, CDR2 YFSETQ. CDR3 coding DNA: TGCGCCAGCAGCTTGGTGGCAGGGATGGACGAGCAGTACTTC. Amino acids: CASSLVAGMDEQYF.